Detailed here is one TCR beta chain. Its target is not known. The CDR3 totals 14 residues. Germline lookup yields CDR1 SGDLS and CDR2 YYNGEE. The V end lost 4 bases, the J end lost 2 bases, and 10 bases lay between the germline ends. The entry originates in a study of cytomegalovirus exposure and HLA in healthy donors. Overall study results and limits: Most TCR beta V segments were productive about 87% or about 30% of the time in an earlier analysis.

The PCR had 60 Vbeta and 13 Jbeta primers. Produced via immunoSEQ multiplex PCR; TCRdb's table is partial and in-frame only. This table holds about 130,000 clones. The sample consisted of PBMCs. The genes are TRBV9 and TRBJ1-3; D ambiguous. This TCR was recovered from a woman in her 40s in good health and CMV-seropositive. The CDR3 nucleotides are TGTGCCAGCAGCTCCTCCGGGGCTGGAAACACCATATATTTT. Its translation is CASSSSGAGNTIYF.